Listed here are 15 T cell receptor beta chains from one sample, sequenced in a study of CD39 and CD103 CD8 tumor-infiltrating T cells (dated by TCRdb to 2017 to 2018). Libraries were built with the immunoSEQ multiplex PCR assay. Here the immuneACCESS table is served through TCRdb, limited to in-frame sequences with V and J called. Missing clones are a known gap in these copies; in checked studies unresolved V genes cover under half, and the rest lacks a known reason. Within this sample are about 320 clones, with about 42% of them counted one time only. The ten largest clonotypes hold over 35% of the sample. Sequencing was done on a sample of CD39+ CD103+ CD8+ T cells sorted from the tumor. This sample's cell subset or site label indicates: CD103+CD39+ double-positive CD45RA- CD8 T cells. These receptors all stem from a human donor with ovarian cancer.

This clone was seen more than once but under ten times. The chain uses TRBV28 and TRBJ2-1, with D hard to call. Looked up from germline, CDR1 is MDHEN and CDR2 is SYDVKM. Trimming pared 7 bases from V and 8 bases from J, leaving 12 bases between. The CDR3 is 12 residues long. CDR3 amino acids: CASNHPEDEQFF. CDR3 sequence (DNA): TGTGCCAGCAATCACCCCGAGGATGAGCAGTTCTTC. The full variable domain, completed using reference TRBV28 and TRBJ2-1, is DVKVTQSSRYLVKRTGEKVFLECVQDMDHENMFWYRQDPGLGLRLIYFSYDVKMKEKGDIPEGYSVSREKKERFSLILESASTNQTSMYLCASNHPEDEQFFGPGTRLTVL.

The chain combines TRBV11-1 with TRBJ1-1; TRBD1 might be the D (5 bases). The CDR3 covers 15 residues. Trimming removed 0 bases from V and 4 bases from J, with 12 bases in between. Germline CDR1 and CDR2: SGHAT and FQDESV (reference sequence). CDR3: CASSLAQGVVTEAFF. The CDR3 nucleotides read TGTGCCAGCAGCTTAGCGCAGGGTGTCGTCACTGAAGCTTTCTTT.

CDR3: CASRNGQGVRTEAFF. In nucleotides, the CDR3 is TGTGCCAGCAGGAACGGACAGGGGGTAAGGACTGAAGCTTTCTTT. The chain uses TRBV2 and TRBJ1-1; 10 nucleotides line up with TRBD1. The CDR3 has 15 amino acids. The germline gives CDR1 SNHLY, CDR2 FYNNEI. V shed 6 bases and J 5 bases; nucleotides not matched to a gene: 9.

This clone has a handful of counts. The genes are TRBV28 and TRBJ2-7; 7 bases match TRBD1. Per the germline V gene, CDR1 is MDHEN and CDR2 is SYDVKM. This CDR3 comprises 13 residues. The J segment lost 7 bases and the V segment lost 6 bases, leaving 9 bases of the junction unmatched. The CDR3 loop reads CASSYRDRREQYF. The CDR3 region has the DNA TGTGCCAGCAGCTACCGGGACAGAAGGGAGCAGTACTTC.

V gene TRBV28 combines with J gene TRBJ2-7; 9 bases line up with TRBD2. Trimming at V came to 6 bases and at J to 3 bases, leaving 6 bases not matched to a gene. From germline, CDR1 is MDHEN and CDR2 SYDVKM. The CDR3 spans 14 residues. The CDR3 spells CASRTLAGNYEQYF. CDR3 nucleotide sequence: TGTGCCAGCAGAACTCTAGCGGGAAACTACGAGCAGTACTTC.

V gene TRBV28 combines with J gene TRBJ2-1, with TRBD2 matching over 10 bases. V shed 4 bases and J 4 bases; nucleotides not matched to a gene: 7. The germline V gene has CDR1 MDHEN and CDR2 SYDVKM. This CDR3 spans 16 amino acids. The CDR3 sequence is CASSSPTSGVYNEQFF. CDR3 sequence (DNA): TGTGCCAGCAGTTCACCTACTAGCGGGGTGTACAATGAGCAGTTCTTC.

This clone was recorded a few times. The CDR3 DNA sequence: TGTGCCAGCAGCTTAGTTGCCCCCGGGACAGGGGAGGCCCAGTACTTC. Protein product: CASSLVAPGTGEAQYF. The genes are TRBV7-8 and TRBJ2-5, with 10 bases fitting TRBD1. CDR3 length: 16 amino acids. Unmatched junction bases numbered 11, after V lost 1 base and J lost 9 bases. Germline CDR1 is SGHVS and CDR2 is FQNEAQ.

The chain is built from TRBV7-9 and TRBJ2-7; 7 bases are a match to TRBD1. The CDR3 has 13 amino acids. The V segment lost 1 base and the J segment 3 bases; nucleotides outside the gene matches: 0. From germline, CDR1 is SEHNR and CDR2 FQNEAQ (reference sequence). Here the CDR3 reads CASSLGDSYEQYF. Here the CDR3 DNA reads TGTGCCAGCAGCTTAGGGGACAGCTACGAGCAGTACTTC.

V gene TRBV11-1 combines with J gene TRBJ2-7; D is ambiguous. This CDR3 comprises 12 residues. Trimming shortened V by 3 bases and J by 1 base, and 4 bases separated the two germline ends. Germline values: CDR1 SGHAT, CDR2 FQDESV (reference sequence). DNA for the CDR3: TGTGCCAGCAGCTTGCCTTCCTACGAGCAGTACTTC. This sequence encodes CASSLPSYEQYF.

The chain carries TRBV15 and TRBJ2-7; TRBD2 matches at 7 bases. CDR1 and CDR2 from the germline V gene are LNHNV and YYDKDF (reference sequence). The CDR3 consists of 13 residues. The V segment lost 4 bases and the J segment 7 bases; nucleotides outside the gene matches: 7. CDR3 sequence reads: CATSTSAGREQYF. The CDR3 DNA follows: TGTGCCACCAGCACCTCTGCCGGGAGGGAGCAGTACTTC. Full variable domain (remainder filled in from reference TRBV15 and TRBJ2-7): DAMVIQNPRYQVTQFGKPVTLSCSQTLNHNVMYWYQQKSSQAPKLLFHYYDKDFNNEADTPDNFQSRRPNTSFCFLDIRSPGLGDTAMYLCATSTSAGREQYFGPGTRLTVT.

This clone was observed a handful of times. V and J are TRBV16 and TRBJ1-2; no definite D call. This CDR3 has 15 residues. The V and J ends lost 0 bases and 8 bases respectively, with 16 bases between them. Germline V gene data show CDR1 as KGHSY and CDR2 as FQNENV. The CDR3 loop is CASSQSVPPPGGYTF. As DNA, the CDR3 is TGTGCCAGCAGCCAATCGGTTCCCCCCCCAGGAGGCTACACCTTC.

The chain recombines TRBV5-1 with TRBJ1-1, with 8 bases identical to TRBD1. Trimming took 5 bases from V and 11 from J; bases not matched to a gene: 17. The V gene's germline CDR1 is SGHRS and CDR2 YFSETQ. The CDR3 is 15 residues long. CDR3 in DNA: TGCGCCAGCAGTAACGCCTTTGGACAGGGACCGGTGGCTTTCTTT. This sequence encodes CASSNAFGQGPVAFF.

The chain couples TRBV4-2 to TRBJ2-5; 14 bases line up with TRBD2. Near its end, the DNA agrees better with TRBJ2-7, so the J call may be wrong. The V gene's germline CDR1 is LGHNA and CDR2 YNFKEQ. The CDR3 loop spans 18 amino acids. The CDR3 here is CASSHLPRLAGGPYEQYF. The CDR3 bases are TGTGCCAGCAGCCATCTTCCCCGACTAGCGGGGGGGCCATACGAGCAGTACTTC.

The gene calls are TRBV5-2 and TRBJ2-7; the table assigns TRBD1, which was not confirmed against the DNA. TRBV5-2 is an annotated pseudogene. CDR3 length: 16 amino acids. CDR3 in DNA: TGCGCCAGCAGCCAAGGATTCACAGTTGAAGTCTACGAGCAGTACTTC. Its translation: CASSQGFTVEVYEQYF.

This clone was counted a few times. CDR3 loop: CATSREQGGPYNEQFF. CDR3 DNA: TGTGCCACCAGCAGAGAACAGGGGGGCCCCTACAATGAGCAGTTCTTC. The chain joins TRBV15 to TRBJ2-1, with 8 bases that match TRBD1. The V gene end was trimmed by 0 bases and the J gene end by 2 bases; junction bases not matched to a gene: 3. The CDR3 has 16 residues. Germline loops: CDR1 LNHNV, CDR2 YYDKDF (reference sequence).